Below, 6 T cell receptor beta chains from the same sample are listed, as sequenced in a study of cytomegalovirus exposure and HLA in healthy donors. Amplification used 60 Vbeta primers and 13 Jbeta primers. Generated by immunoSEQ multiplex PCR, the TCRdb table keeps only in-frame clones and is missing some. The top ten clones hold roughly 2.1% of a sample with about 170,000 clones, roughly 79% of them seen once. Sequencing input: PBMCs. Every receptor here comes from a woman younger than 45 in good health and CMV-seropositive.

This chain joins TRBV7-8 and TRBJ2-7; 7 positions agree with TRBD2. Trimming at V came to 7 bases and at J to 0 bases, leaving 18 bases not matched to a gene. The CDR3 extends over 18 amino acids. From germline, CDR1 is SGHVS and CDR2 FQNEAQ. CDR3: CASNPRGVRRGYSYEQYF. The CDR3, as DNA: TGTGCCAGCAACCCACGCGGGGTTCGGCGGGGGTACTCCTACGAGCAGTACTTC.

To note about this clone: Other DNA sequences of this sample code for an identical CDR3. The genes are TRBV7-6 and TRBJ1-1; 8 bases are a match to TRBD1. CDR1 SGHVS and CDR2 FNYEAQ come from the germline V gene. The CDR3 loop spans 15 amino acids. Germline trimming cut 3 bases from V and 1 base from J; bases unmatched to any gene: 4. CDR3 nucleotides: TGTGCCAGCAGCTTGGCCGGGACAGGGAACACTGAAGCTTTCTTT. Translation: CASSLAGTGNTEAFF.

V is TRBV7-9 and J is TRBJ2-1; D ambiguous. Germline V gives CDR1 SEHNR, CDR2 FQNEAQ (reference sequence). The CDR3 is 12 amino acids. The V end lost 3 bases, the J end lost 5 bases, and 5 bases lay between the germline ends. CDR3 sequence (DNA): TGTGCCAGCAGCTTGTGGCACAATGAGCAGTTCTTC. Protein sequence: CASSLWHNEQFF.

The CDR3 DNA reads TGTGCCTGGAGTGGATTGAGTACGCAGTATTTT. It is translated as CAWSGLSTQYF. This sequence joins TRBV30 and TRBJ2-3; D is ambiguous. The CDR3 length is 11 residues. V lost 1 base and J lost 8, with 7 bases in between. Germline V gene sequence: CDR1 GTSNPN, CDR2 SVGIG (reference sequence).

The J gene is TRBJ1-6, the V gene TRBV5-1, with a possible D match to TRBD1 (5 bases). From germline, CDR1 is SGHRS and CDR2 YFSETQ. The CDR3 sequence is 14 residues long. Trimming took off 0 bases at V and 7 bases at J, with 8 bases between the two ends. The CDR3 DNA reads TGCGCCAGCAGCTTGGAGGGGTTGAATTCACCCCTCCACTTT. Residues: CASSLEGLNSPLHF.

This clone was detected only once. The chain couples TRBV10-3 to TRBJ1-2; a weak D match, TRBD1 (6 bases). Trimming pared 0 bases from V and 4 bases from J, leaving 9 bases between. The CDR3 extends over 14 amino acids. In germline, CDR1 is ENHRY, CDR2 SYGVKD. The CDR3 is CAISESGAGYGYTF. The CDR3 DNA sequence: TGTGCCATCAGTGAGTCGGGGGCGGGCTATGGCTACACCTTC.